The 32 T cell receptor beta chains listed next were all sequenced from one sample in a study of T cells in localized non-small cell lung cancer. Repertoires were generated with immunoSEQ multiplex PCR, while TCRdb's copy carries only in-frame clones and drops some. The data show tens of thousands of clones, 88% seen once. The sample here was peripheral blood, taken before any cancer treatment. These TCRs come from a female donor older than 55 with stage I squamous cell lung carcinoma.

The genes are TRBV5-5 and TRBJ2-5, with D tentatively TRBD1 (6 bases). CDR1 is SGHKS, CDR2 YYEKEE, per germline (reference sequence). The CDR3 is 13 residues long. Trimming stripped 5 bases from V and 5 bases from J, with 13 bases between. The CDR3 loop is CASSLQGTETQYF. The DNA of the CDR3 is TGTGCCAGCAGTTTACAGGGAACGGAGACCCAGTACTTC.

The chain carries TRBV5-3 and TRBJ1-5; a weak D match, TRBD1 (5 bases). TRBV5-3 is placed among ORFs of uncertain function. The CDR3 loop spans 18 amino acids. V was pared by 4 bases and J by 11 bases, with 31 bases between. CDR3 protein: CARSPKLQGWLEQSAQHF. In DNA form, the CDR3 reads TGTGCCAGAAGCCCCAAGCTCCAGGGTTGGTTGGAGCAATCAGCCCAGCATTTT.

The genes are TRBV9 and TRBJ2-5; D is possibly TRBD1 (6 bases). The length of the CDR3 is 14 residues. The germline gives CDR1 SGDLS, CDR2 YYNGEE. V was cut by 0 bases and J by 9 bases, with 15 bases left in between. CDR3 protein: CASSVEPGVGAQYF. CDR3 in DNA: TGTGCCAGCAGCGTAGAACCAGGGGTGGGGGCCCAGTACTTC. Full variable domain (remainder filled in from reference TRBV9 and TRBJ2-5): DSGVTQTPKHLITATGQRVTLRCSPRSGDLSVYWYQQSLDQGLQFLIQYYNGEERAKGNILERFSAQQFPDLHSELNLSSLELGDSALYFCASSVEPGVGAQYFGPGTRLLVL.

The genes are TRBV29-1 and TRBJ2-3; D unclear. The CDR3 runs to 11 residues. The V and J ends lost 7 bases and 1 base respectively, with 6 bases between them. The V gene's germline CDR1 is SQVTM and CDR2 ANQGSEA. The CDR3 coding sequence is TGCAGCGGCGGTCGCACAGATACGCAGTATTTT. Translation: CSGGRTDTQYF.

The V gene is TRBV7-2, the J gene TRBJ1-1, with D uncertain. CDR1 SGHTA and CDR2 FQGNSA come from the germline V gene. V was pared by 7 bases and J by 0 bases, with 12 bases between. The CDR3 has 14 residues. This CDR3 is CASTPYGLNTEAFF. For the CDR3, the DNA is TGTGCCAGCACCCCTTACGGACTGAACACTGAAGCTTTCTTT.

This sequence joins TRBV19 and TRBJ2-4; tentatively, D is TRBD1 or TRBD2 (5 bases each). This CDR3 is built from 14 residues. The V gene lost 7 bases and the J gene lost 4 bases, with 14 bases spanning the gap. CDR1 and CDR2 from the germline V gene are LNHDA and SQIVND (reference sequence). The CDR3 DNA is TGTGCCAGTACCTCAAGAGGGGATAAAAACATTCAGTACTTC. Amino acids: CASTSRGDKNIQYF.

This clone showed up just a few times. V is TRBV14 and J is TRBJ2-1; the D gene could be TRBD1 or TRBD2 (5 bases each). From germline, CDR1 is SGHDN and CDR2 FVKESK. The CDR3 runs 11 residues. V was cut by 4 bases and J by 16 bases, with 14 bases left in between. The CDR3 region has the DNA TGTGCCAGCAGCCCCGGGACCCCCATTTTCTTC. Amino acids: CASSPGTPIFF.

The count of this clone is one. The chain's CDR3 is CASSASGSVHNEQFF. CDR3 in DNA: TGTGCCAGCAGCGCTAGCGGGAGTGTGCACAATGAGCAGTTCTTC. The V call is TRBV9, the J call TRBJ2-1, with 10 bases fitting TRBD2. Germline V gives CDR1 SGDLS, CDR2 YYNGEE. V trimming: 3 bases; J trimming: 5 bases; junction bases outside the gene matches: 5. CDR3 size: 15 residues.

This clone has more than one count but fewer than ten. This chain links TRBV5-1 with TRBJ2-3, with D tentatively TRBD1 or TRBD2 (5 bases each). In germline, CDR1 is SGHRS, CDR2 YFSETQ. V was pared by 7 bases and J by 0 bases, with 15 bases between. This CDR3 has 15 amino acids. CDR3 loop: CASSRSGASTDTQYF. The CDR3 region has the DNA TGCGCCAGCTCCCGGTCCGGGGCAAGCACAGATACGCAGTATTTT.

This rearrangement joins TRBV27 to TRBJ2-2; maybe TRBD1 (5 bases). The V end lost 6 bases, the J end lost 3 bases, and 8 bases lay between the germline ends. Germline V gene lookup returns CDR1 MNHEY and CDR2 SMNVEV (reference sequence). CDR3 length: 13 amino acids. The CDR3 DNA is TGTGCCAGCAGGGGCAGGGACACCGGGGAGCTGTTTTTT. As protein: CASRGRDTGELFF.

This chain links TRBV11-3 with TRBJ2-7, with 10 bases lining up with TRBD1. The CDR3 runs 13 residues. The germline V gene has CDR1 SGHNT and CDR2 YENEEA. Losses at the gene ends were 3 bases for V and 8 bases for J; bases not matched to a gene: 4. This CDR3 is CASSFETGGQQYF. The CDR3, as DNA: TGTGCCAGCAGCTTTGAGACAGGGGGCCAGCAGTACTTC.

The chain uses TRBV7-8 and TRBJ2-5; D possibly corresponds to TRBD1 (5 bases). The DNA matches TRBJ2-7 better at its end, which makes the J call doubtful. The CDR3 loop spans 13 amino acids. From germline, CDR1 is SGHVS and CDR2 FQNEAQ. The CDR3 DNA sequence: TGTGCCAGCAGCTTAGGAGACAGCTACGAGCAGTACTTC. Residues: CASSLGDSYEQYF.

The J gene is TRBJ1-5, the V gene TRBV18, with D possibly matching TRBD1 (5 bases). Germline-derived CDR1 and CDR2 are KGHSH and LQKENI. The CDR3 contains 15 residues. The ends were cut back, 3 bases at V and 5 bases at J, with 14 bases in the middle. CDR3 sequence: CASSPPGANHQPQHF. CDR3 bases: TGTGCCAGCTCACCGCCCGGGGCTAACCATCAGCCCCAGCATTTT. Using reference TRBV18 and TRBJ1-5 for the parts outside the CDR3, the full variable domain is NAGVMQNPRHLVRRRGQEARLRCSPMKGHSHVYWYRQLPEEGLKFMVYLQKENIIDESGMPKERFSAEFPKEGPSILRIQQVVRGDSAAYFCASSPPGANHQPQHFGDGTRLSIL.

The genes are TRBV27 and TRBJ2-5; D possibly matches TRBD1 or TRBD2 (6 bases each). CDR1 and CDR2 from the germline V gene are MNHEY and SMNVEV (reference sequence). V was cut by 2 bases and J by 7 bases, with 11 bases left in between. The CDR3 consists of 13 residues. CDR3 DNA: TGTGCCAGCAGTTTAGGGGGGCGGGGGACCCAGTACTTC. This translates into CASSLGGRGTQYF.

The chain couples TRBV5-5 to TRBJ2-7; 8 bases line up with TRBD2. Germline V gives CDR1 SGHKS, CDR2 YYEKEE (reference sequence). The J segment lost 0 bases and the V segment lost 5 bases, leaving 10 bases of the junction unmatched. This CDR3 is built from 16 residues. The CDR3 sequence: CASSPRTGGLSYEQYF. CDR3 nucleotide sequence: TGTGCCAGCAGTCCCCGTACGGGAGGGCTCTCCTACGAGCAGTACTTC.

V usage is TRBV10-3 and J usage is TRBJ2-7; D tentatively fits TRBD1 or TRBD2 (5 bases each). Germline CDR1 is ENHRY and CDR2 is SYGVKD. V lost 2 bases to trimming and J lost 7 bases, with 24 bases between them. The length of the CDR3 is 17 residues. The CDR3 DNA follows: TGTGCCATCAGTGAGGGTGGTAGCTCGCCCGTGGGACGGGAGCAGTACTTC. Translation gives CAISEGGSSPVGREQYF.

The chain uses TRBV5-1 and TRBJ2-7; 8 bases are shared with TRBD2. Unmatched junction bases numbered 11, after V lost 6 bases and J lost 3 bases. Germline lookup yields CDR1 SGHRS and CDR2 YFSETQ. The CDR3 consists of 15 residues. CDR3 in DNA: TGCGCCAGCAAAATTGGGACGGGGGGGCTCTACGAGCAGTACTTC. It is translated as CASKIGTGGLYEQYF. Supplemented by reference TRBV5-1 and TRBJ2-7, the full variable domain reads KAGVTQTPRYLIKTRGQQVTLSCSPISGHRSVSWYQQTPGQGLQFLFEYFSETQRNKGNFPGRFSGRQFSNSRSEMNVSTLELGDSALYLCASKIGTGGLYEQYFGPGTRLTVT.

This chain uses TRBV7-2 with TRBJ1-5, with no clear D. The V gene's germline CDR1 is SGHTA and CDR2 FQGNSA. Trimming stripped 1 base from V and 4 bases from J, with 5 bases between. The CDR3 has 13 residues. The CDR3 coding sequence is TGTGCCAGCAGCTTAGGGAGGAATCAGCCCCAGCATTTT. Amino acid sequence: CASSLGRNQPQHF.

This chain links TRBV30 with TRBJ1-2, with D unresolved. Per germline, CDR1 GTSNPN and CDR2 SVGIG (reference sequence). Trimming shortened V by 2 bases and J by 5 bases, and 9 bases separated the two germline ends. The CDR3 is 12 residues long. As DNA, the CDR3 is TGTGCCTGGAGTTTCTCCGGGTATGGCTACACCTTC. Its translation: CAWSFSGYGYTF.

The chain is built from TRBV11-2 and TRBJ2-3; 7 bases map to TRBD2. Germline CDR1 is SGHAT and CDR2 is FQNNGV. V lost 6 bases to trimming and J lost 0 bases; unmatched junction nucleotides: 9. This CDR3 comprises 16 residues. The CDR3 sequence is CASSPLTSVSTDTQYF. As DNA, the CDR3 is TGTGCCAGCAGTCCACTCACTAGCGTTAGCACAGATACGCAGTATTTT.

The J gene is TRBJ2-5, the V gene TRBV21-1; TRBD1 was called by the table and not checked on the DNA. TRBV21-1 is a pseudogene segment. The CDR3 is 12 residues long. The DNA of the CDR3 is TGTGCCAGCAGGGGCCGTAGAGAGACCCAGTACTTC. It specifies CASRGRRETQYF.

V and J are TRBV9 and TRBJ2-3; TRBD2 might be the D (5 bases). The CDR3 is 12 amino acids. The ends were cut back, 0 bases at V and 12 bases at J, with 11 bases in the middle. CDR1 is SGDLS and CDR2 is YYNGEE in the germline V gene. This CDR3 reads CASSVEASSQYF. The CDR3 DNA sequence: TGTGCCAGCAGCGTAGAGGCTAGCTCTCAGTATTTT.

In its sample, this clone was seen once. The junction differs from germline at one of its ends, possibly a read error. The chain has TRBV5-6 and TRBJ2-7; 7 bases map to TRBD1. Germline values: CDR1 SGHDT, CDR2 YYEEEE. CDR3 length: 14 residues. The CDR3 DNA sequence: TGTGCCAGCAGCTCACCGGGACAGACTACCCATGTAAACTTC. Translated, it gives CASSSPGQTTHVNF. Filled out from reference TRBV5-6 and TRBJ2-7, the complete variable domain reads DAGVTQSPTHLIKTRGQQVTLRCSPKSGHDTVSWYQQALGQGPQFIFQYYEEEERQRGNFPDRFSGHQFPNYSSELNVNALLLGDSALYLCASSSPGQTTHVNFGPGTRLTVT.

Of note for this clone: At one end, the junction sequence differs from germline, possibly due to a read error. The V and J genes are TRBV7-7 and TRBJ2-5; TRBD1 might be the D (7 bases). Germline values: CDR1 SSHAT, CDR2 FNYEAQ (reference sequence). This CDR3 is built from 14 residues. CDR3 DNA sequence: TGTGCTAGCAGCCGCAGGGGGGAACAAGAGACCCAGTACTTC. It codes for CASSRRGEQETQYF.

The chain combines TRBV5-1 with TRBJ2-1; 11 bases are shared with TRBD2. This CDR3 region has 14 residues. Germline values: CDR1 SGHRS, CDR2 YFSETQ. The V and J ends lost 3 bases and 5 bases, in that order; junction bases with no gene match: 1. The CDR3 nucleotides are TGCGCCAGCAGCTCGGGACTAGCGGACAATGAGCAGTTCTTC. It translates to CASSSGLADNEQFF.

The rearrangement uses TRBV21-1 and TRBJ1-1; the table's D call of TRBD1 was not tested on the DNA. TRBV21-1 is reported as a pseudogene. This CDR3 has 18 residues. The CDR3 nucleotides read TGTGCCAGCAGCGTCCCTCGGGACACCCCGGTGAGAAACACTGAAGCTTTCTTT. Protein sequence: CASSVPRDTPVRNTEAFF.

The CDR3 nucleotides are TGCGCCAGCAGTCTCGGACAGGGGGGAACGGAGACCCAGTACTTC. Translation gives CASSLGQGGTETQYF. V usage is TRBV10-1 and J usage is TRBJ2-5, with TRBD1 matching 10 bases. This CDR3 is built from 15 residues. J was trimmed by 5 bases and V by 5 bases; bases with no gene match: 8. Germline CDR1 WNHNN, CDR2 SYGVQD (reference sequence).

The chain combines TRBV6-1 with TRBJ2-7; a possible D gene is TRBD2 (6 bases). CDR3 length equals 12 residues. Germline loops: CDR1 MNHNS, CDR2 SASEGT. Trimming pared 6 bases from V and 3 bases from J, leaving 9 bases between. CDR3 bases: TGTGCCAGCAGGGGCGGGGACTACGAGCAGTACTTC. Its translation: CASRGGDYEQYF.

This clone came up once. The chain employs TRBV6-6 and TRBJ2-2; D possibly corresponds to TRBD2 (6 bases). This CDR3 is built from 15 residues. Trimming shortened V by 2 bases and J by 8 bases, and 15 bases separated the two germline ends. The germline V gene has CDR1 MNHNY and CDR2 SVGAGI (reference sequence). The CDR3 DNA is TGTGCCAGCAGTTACACCCGGGACTTAGGGGGGGAGCTGTTTTTT. The encoded protein is CASSYTRDLGGELFF.

The V call is TRBV2, the J call TRBJ2-3, with D perhaps matching TRBD1 or TRBD2 (5 bases each). The germline V gene has CDR1 SNHLY and CDR2 FYNNEI. The CDR3 runs to 12 residues. V was cut by 6 bases and J by 2 bases, with 6 bases left in between. CDR3 protein: CASRGTTDTQYF. The CDR3 nucleotides are TGTGCCAGCAGAGGGACCACAGATACGCAGTATTTT.

This clone has only a few counts. The chain couples TRBV30 to TRBJ1-5; maybe TRBD1 (6 bases). The germline CDR1 and CDR2 sequences are GTSNPN and SVGIG (reference sequence). V lost 5 bases, J lost 6 bases, and 14 bases lay in between. The CDR3 sequence is 13 residues long. CDR3 in amino acids: CAWSRGGSQPQHF. CDR3 in DNA: TGTGCCTGGTCAAGGGGGGGGAGTCAGCCCCAGCATTTT. Supplemented by reference TRBV30 and TRBJ1-5, the full variable domain reads SQTIHQWPATLVQPVGSPLSLECTVEGTSNPNLYWYRQAAGRGLQLLFYSVGIGQISSEVPQNLSASRPQDRQFILSSKKLLLSDSGFYLCAWSRGGSQPQHFGDGTRLSIL.

V and J are TRBV7-9 and TRBJ2-5, with 8 bases lining up with TRBD1. Germline V CDR1 and CDR2: SEHNR, FQNEAQ (reference sequence). The CDR3 runs 14 residues. Trimming removed 1 base from V and 2 bases from J; junction bases left unmatched: 0. The CDR3 DNA is TGTGCCAGCAGCTTAGGGGACAGGCAAGAGACCCAGTACTTC. Amino acids: CASSLGDRQETQYF.